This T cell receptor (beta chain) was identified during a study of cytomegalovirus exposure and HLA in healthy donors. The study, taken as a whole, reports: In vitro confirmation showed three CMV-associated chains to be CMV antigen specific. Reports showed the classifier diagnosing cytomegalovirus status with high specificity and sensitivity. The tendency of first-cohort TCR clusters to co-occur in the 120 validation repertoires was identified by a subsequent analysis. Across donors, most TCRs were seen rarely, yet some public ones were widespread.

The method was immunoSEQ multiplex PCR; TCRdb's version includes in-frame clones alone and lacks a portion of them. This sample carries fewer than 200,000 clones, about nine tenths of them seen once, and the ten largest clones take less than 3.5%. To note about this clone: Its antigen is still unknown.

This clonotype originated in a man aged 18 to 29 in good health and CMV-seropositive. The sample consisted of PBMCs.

The CDR3 here is CAWSVGDRGRMNTEAFF. CDR3 nucleotides: TGTGCCTGGAGTGTGGGAGACAGGGGAAGAATGAACACTGAAGCTTTCTTT. This chain uses TRBV30 with TRBJ1-1; 8 nucleotides agree with TRBD1. Germline CDR1 and CDR2: GTSNPN and SVGIG (reference sequence). With 0 bases clipped from V and 0 bases from J, the junction kept 9 bases outside the gene matches. The CDR3 covers 17 residues.